This T cell receptor beta chain came from a study of cytomegalovirus exposure and HLA in healthy donors. In the case of this clone: What it recognizes is unknown.

The PCR ran on 60 Vbeta and 13 Jbeta primers. Sequenced by immunoSEQ multiplex PCR; TCRdb stores in-frame clones only, minus some. The sample consists of some 130,000 clones, about 80% of them appearing once. The study, taken as a whole, reports: Because they were indistinguishable, some V segments, including TRBV6-2 and TRBV6-3, were excluded.

This CDR3 has 15 amino acids. Germline CDR1 and CDR2: SEHNR and FQNEAQ (reference sequence). V trimming: 6 bases; J trimming: 4 bases; junction bases outside the gene matches: 7. This TCR derives from a man aged 40-49 years in good health and CMV-seropositive. The chain combines TRBV7-9 with TRBJ1-5; 9 bases align to TRBD1. The sample taken for sequencing was PBMCs. The CDR3 nucleotides are TGTGCCAGCAGTCCCGACAGGGGGATTAATCAGCCCCAGCATTTT. Protein: CASSPDRGINQPQHF.